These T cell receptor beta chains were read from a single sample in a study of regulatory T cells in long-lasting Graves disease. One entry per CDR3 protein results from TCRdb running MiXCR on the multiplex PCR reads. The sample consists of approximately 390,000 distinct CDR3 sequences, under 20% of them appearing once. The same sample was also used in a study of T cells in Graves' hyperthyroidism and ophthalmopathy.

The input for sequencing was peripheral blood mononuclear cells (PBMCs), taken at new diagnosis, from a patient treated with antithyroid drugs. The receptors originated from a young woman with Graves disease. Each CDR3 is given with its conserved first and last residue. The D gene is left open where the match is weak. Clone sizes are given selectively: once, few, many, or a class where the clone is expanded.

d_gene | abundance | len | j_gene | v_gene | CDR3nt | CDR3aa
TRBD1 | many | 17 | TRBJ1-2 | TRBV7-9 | TGTGCCAGCAGCTCCATTCAGTCAGGGGGCCTGGGCTATGGCTACACCTTC | CASSSIQSGGLGYGYTF
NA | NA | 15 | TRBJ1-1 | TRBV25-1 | TGTGCCAGCAGTGAATCCCGGAGGGGGAACACTGAAGCTTTCTTT | CASSESRRGNTEAFF
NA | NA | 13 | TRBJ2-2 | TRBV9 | TGTGCCAGCAGCGTTGGTCTCACCGGGGAGCTGTTTTTT | CASSVGLTGELFF
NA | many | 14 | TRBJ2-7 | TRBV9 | TGTGCCAGCAGCCCAGGACGCACTCTCTACGAGCAGTACTTC | CASSPGRTLYEQYF
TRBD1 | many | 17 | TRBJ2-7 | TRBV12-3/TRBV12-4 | TGTGCCAGCAGTTTCGGGGACAGGGGCCGTGCAACCTACGAGCAGTACTTC | CASSFGDRGRATYEQYF
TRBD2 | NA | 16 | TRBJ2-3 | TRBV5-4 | TGTGCCAGCAGCTCCGGGGGGGCGAAGTCCACAGATACGCAGTATTTT | CASSSGGAKSTDTQYF
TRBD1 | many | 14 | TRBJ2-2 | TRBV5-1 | TGCGCCAGCCAGGGGGAGCCGAACACCGGGGAGCTGTTTTTT | CASQGEPNTGELFF
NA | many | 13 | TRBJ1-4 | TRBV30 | TGTGCCTGGAGTGTACAGTCAGGAGAAAAACTGTTTTTT | CAWSVQSGEKLFF
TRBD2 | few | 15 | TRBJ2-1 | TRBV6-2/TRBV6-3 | TGTGCCAGCAGTTATGCCGGGAGGCCTTACAATGAGCAGTTCTTC | CASSYAGRPYNEQFF
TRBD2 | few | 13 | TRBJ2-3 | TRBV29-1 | TGCAGCCCAGGCGGGAGGAGGTCAGATACGCAGTATTTT | CSPGGRRSDTQYF
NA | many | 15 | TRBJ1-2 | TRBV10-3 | TGTGCCATCAGTGAGTCGGGGAGGGTCAACTATGGCTACACCTTC | CAISESGRVNYGYTF
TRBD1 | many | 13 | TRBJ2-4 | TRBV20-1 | TGCAGTGCTAGACCAGACAGGGCCAACATTCAGTACTTC | CSARPDRANIQYF
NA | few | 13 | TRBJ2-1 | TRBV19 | TGTGCCAGTATTGGCAGGGGTTACAATGAGCAGTTCTTC | CASIGRGYNEQFF
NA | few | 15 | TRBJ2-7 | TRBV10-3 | TGTGCCATCAGTGATCAAAACAAGAGAGCTTACGAGCAGTACTTC | CAISDQNKRAYEQYF
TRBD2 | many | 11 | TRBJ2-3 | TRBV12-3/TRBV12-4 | TGTGCTGGGGGGGTCTCAGATACGCAGTATTTT | CAGGVSDTQYF
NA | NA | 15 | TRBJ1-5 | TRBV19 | TGTGCCAGTAGCCCTCTCAGATCATCCAATCAGCCCCAGCATTTT | CASSPLRSSNQPQHF
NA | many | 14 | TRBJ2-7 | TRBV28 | TGTGCCAGCAGTTTGAGGACCTGGACCTACGAGCAGTACTTC | CASSLRTWTYEQYF
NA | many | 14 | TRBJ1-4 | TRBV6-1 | TGTGCCAGCAGCGACAACGGGTCCCATGAAAAACTGTTTTTT | CASSDNGSHEKLFF
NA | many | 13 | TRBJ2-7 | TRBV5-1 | TGCGCCAGCACCCCGGACGGAACCTACGAGCAGTACTTC | CASTPDGTYEQYF
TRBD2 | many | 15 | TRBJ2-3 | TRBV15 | TGTGCCACCAGCTTACTAGCGGGGGGGCCAGATACGCAGTATTTT | CATSLLAGGPDTQYF
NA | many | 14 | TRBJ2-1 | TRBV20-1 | TGCAGTGCTAGAGGGTACGGAACATACAATGAGCAGTTCTTC | CSARGYGTYNEQFF
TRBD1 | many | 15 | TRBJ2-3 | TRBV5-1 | TGCGCCAGCAGCTACCGGGACAGTAGCACAGATACGCAGTATTTT | CASSYRDSSTDTQYF
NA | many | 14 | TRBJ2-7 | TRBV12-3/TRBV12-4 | TGTGCCAGCAGTTTAGGGGGACTGGGGTTAGGGCAGTACTTC | CASSLGGLGLGQYF
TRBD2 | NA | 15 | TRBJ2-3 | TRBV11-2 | TGTGCCAGCAGGACTAGCGGGAGGAGTACAGATACGCAGTATTTT | CASRTSGRSTDTQYF
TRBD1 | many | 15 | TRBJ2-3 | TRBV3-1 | TGTGCCAGCAGTACGGGACAGGGGGGTGCAGATACGCAGTATTTT | CASSTGQGGADTQYF
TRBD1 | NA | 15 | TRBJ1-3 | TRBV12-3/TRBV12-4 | TGTGCCAGCAGGAGAGCAGGGGGCCCTGGAAACACCATATATTTT | CASRRAGGPGNTIYF
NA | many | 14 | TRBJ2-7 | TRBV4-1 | TGCGCCAGCAGCCAAGCAGCCAGTACCTACGAGCAGTACTTC | CASSQAASTYEQYF
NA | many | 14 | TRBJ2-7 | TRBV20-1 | TGCAGTGCTAGACCGATGGAACGGGCCTACGAGCAGTACTTC | CSARPMERAYEQYF
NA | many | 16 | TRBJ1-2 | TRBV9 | TGTGCCAGCAGCGGAGGGGACTCGGGGAACCGAAATGGCTACACCTTC | CASSGGDSGNRNGYTF
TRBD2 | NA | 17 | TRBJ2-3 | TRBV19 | TGTGCCAGCTCCCTCGGGACTAGCGGGGGACCCACAGATACGCAGTATTTT | CASSLGTSGGPTDTQYF
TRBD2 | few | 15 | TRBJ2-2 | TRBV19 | TGTGCCAGTAGCGTCTTAGCGGGGGACACCGGGGAGCTGTTTTTT | CASSVLAGDTGELFF
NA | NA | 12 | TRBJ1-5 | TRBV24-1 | TGTGCCACCAGTGATGTTAATCAGCCCCAGCATTTT | CATSDVNQPQHF
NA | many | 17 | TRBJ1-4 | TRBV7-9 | TGTGCCAGCAGCGCTACCGACAGAGAGGCAACTAATGAAAAACTGTTTTTT | CASSATDREATNEKLFF
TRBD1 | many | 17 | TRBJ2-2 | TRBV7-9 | TGTGCCAGCAGCCCTCAGGGGGACAGCCCAAACACCGGGGAGCTGTTTTTT | CASSPQGDSPNTGELFF
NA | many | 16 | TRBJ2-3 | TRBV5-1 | TGCGCCAGCAGTCCCACCGGGACGACTAGCACAGATACGCAGTATTTT | CASSPTGTTSTDTQYF
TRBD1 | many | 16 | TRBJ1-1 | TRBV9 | TGTGCCAGCAGCGTAGCTAGCCAGGGGGACGACACTGAAGCTTTCTTT | CASSVASQGDDTEAFF
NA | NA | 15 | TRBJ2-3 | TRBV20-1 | TGCAGTGCAGATACCCCGGGACGCGGCACAGATACGCGGTATTTT | CSADTPGRGTDTRYF
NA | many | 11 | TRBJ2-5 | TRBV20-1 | TGCAGTGCTGGAGAACAAGAGACCCAGTACTTC | CSAGEQETQYF
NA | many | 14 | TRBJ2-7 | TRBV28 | TGTGCCAGCAGTGGCTCGGGAAATCCCTACGAGCAGTACTTC | CASSGSGNPYEQYF
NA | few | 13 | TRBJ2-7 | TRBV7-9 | TGTGCCAGCAGGGCAGGACGAGGATACGAGCAGTACTTC | CASRAGRGYEQYF
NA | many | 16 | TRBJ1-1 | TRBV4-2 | TGTGCCAGCAGCCTCAATGAAGGACAGCCGAACACTGAAGCTTTCTTT | CASSLNEGQPNTEAFF
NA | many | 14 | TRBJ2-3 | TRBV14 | TGTGCCAGCAGCTCACGACCGTCCACAGATACGCAGTATTTT | CASSSRPSTDTQYF
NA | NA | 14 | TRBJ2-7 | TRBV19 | TGTGCCAGTAGTACTACTGGCCAGTACGTCGAGCAGTACTTC | CASSTTGQYVEQYF